This T cell receptor (beta chain) was captured by sequencing in a study of blood T cell repertoires in COVID-19 (dated by TCRdb to 2020 to 2022). Notes on the research overall: Collaborator samples came from the United States, Italy and Spain and covered acute and convalescent phases of COVID-19. The material from the prospective study consisted of cDNA or gDNA derived from T cells, B-cell-depleted T cells, or PBMCs. Deeply sampled blood TCRbeta repertoires from subjects exposed to, actively infected with, or recovered from COVID-19 were included in the dataset. A freely available public database, intended as a resource for researchers studying the immune response to SARS-CoV-2, is where the repertoires were released. The samples were drawn from the first 160 participants of the ongoing ImmuneRACE study and from some 1,300 subjects provided by 6 global collaborators. The sample metadata nearly always contained a de-identified subject ID, COVID-19 status, age in years and sex. Where available, HLA class I and class II types were obtained from metadata supplied by the sample provider rather than from assay-based typing. Broad study findings and their caveats: The quantity of clinical and demographic metadata differed by source and by participant and was supplied without curation.

This clone showed up just once. The specificity of this receptor is unknown. There are no base qualities to consult, and no much larger clone falls within one base. TCRbeta CDR3 regions were amplified from genomic DNA by means of the immunoSEQ Assay, a bias-controlled multiplex PCR. The study's own analysis went as follows. Within the assay, amplification of reference gene primers was used to estimate how many nucleated cells each sample contained. To quantify the absolute abundance of each unique TCRbeta CDR3 rearrangement, sequence reads were collapsed and filtered. For each sample, productive Simpson clonality was calculated as the square root of Simpson's diversity index across productive rearrangements. The clones in this table, taken by TCRdb from immuneACCESS, are in-frame only. Not every clone is retained; where verified, under half of the shortfall comes from an unresolved V gene, and the cause of the rest is unknown. V and J calls plus clone size are reproduced from that table; the DNA served to infer D and trimming. The sample includes roughly 300,000 clones, with 92% observed a single time. The ten most abundant clones make up roughly 18% of the sample.

Participants in the prospective study were aged roughly 18 to 100 years, lived in 20 to 25 United States geographic areas, and enrolled through a virtual design. To assign participants to cohorts, the prospective study relied on clinical history that participants themselves reported in a screening survey and a study questionnaire. For ImmuneRACE Cohort 3, a participant was defined as recovered based on two consecutive negative NP/OP PCR tests, clearance by a healthcare professional, or resolution of symptoms. In the prospective study, whole blood, serum and a nasopharyngeal or oropharyngeal swab were collected from each participant by mobile phlebotomists. Additional blood draws and questionnaires over an approximately two-month period could optionally be provided by prospective study participants. Blood samples from the prospective study were shipped frozen or at room temperature prior to DNA extraction.

The CDR3, from cysteine to phenylalanine, totals 16 residues. Of the read, only the CDR3 DNA is kept; its 48 bases are in frame from base 1. Reading the germline V gene gives CDR1 KGHDR and CDR2 SFDVKD. Here V drops 1 base and J drops 13 bases, and the junction holds 13 bases not matched to any gene. The rearranged chain carries TRBV24-1 and TRBJ2-1; 9 of the junction bases match TRBD1. Sequencing was carried out using PBMCs or T cells enriched from blood (not recorded which). The sequence derives from a woman aged 30 to 39 who had recovered from COVID-19. CDR3 protein: CATSDFTGTGRMYQFF. The DNA reads TGTGCCACCAGTGATTTCACCGGGACAGGGAGGATGTATCAGTTCTTC.